One and the same sample provided the 14 T cell receptor beta chains below, sequenced in a study of T cells in Graves' hyperthyroidism and ophthalmopathy. Amplified regions were TCR beta CDR3 sequences from RNA transcripts. The primer set for the first-round RT-PCR of the TCR CDR3 was HTBI. TCRdb re-derived calls from the multiplex PCR reads in MiXCR, one entry per CDR3 protein. The sample has about 360,000 distinct CDR3 sequences, approximately 14% seen once. What was sequenced was blood. The receptors originated from a woman under 30 with Graves' hyperthyroidism that later progressed to Graves' ophthalmopathy.

This clonotype appeared a few times. This chain joins TRBV9 and TRBJ2-5; a weak D match, TRBD1 (6 bases). CDR3 length: 15 amino acids. V was cut by 0 bases and J by 5 bases, with 14 bases left in between. From germline, CDR1 is SGDLS and CDR2 YYNGEE. The CDR3 spells CASSVAGQGWETQYF. CDR3 in DNA: TGTGCCAGCAGCGTAGCCGGGCAGGGGTGGGAGACCCAGTACTTC.

This clonotype has at least ten counts. The chain is built from TRBV2 and TRBJ2-3; possible D gene TRBD1, 5 bases. This CDR3 has 16 amino acids. Per the germline V gene, CDR1 is SNHLY and CDR2 is FYNNEI. Trimming took off 3 bases at V and 0 bases at J, with 13 bases between the two ends. The chain's CDR3 is CASSEVTGPSTDTQYF. In DNA, the CDR3 is TGTGCCAGCAGTGAGGTTACAGGCCCCAGCACAGATACGCAGTATTTT.

This clonotype was counted at least ten times. The chain links TRBV12-3 or TRBV12-4 to TRBJ2-3, with 12 positions matching TRBD1. The length of the CDR3 is 14 residues. The V and J ends lost 6 bases and 4 bases, in that order; junction bases with no gene match: 2. CDR3 region: CASSGTGGADTQYF. The DNA for the CDR3 is TGTGCCAGCAGCGGGACAGGGGGCGCAGATACGCAGTATTTT.

In this sample, this clonotype turned up a few times. The V and J genes are TRBV6-1 and TRBJ1-1, with D unclear. CDR1 MNHNS and CDR2 SASEGT come from the germline V gene. Trimming removed 5 bases at V and 11 bases at J, with 15 bases between. This CDR3 is 12 amino acids long. CDR3 residues: CASSNALKEAFF. CDR3 coding DNA: TGTGCCAGCAGTAACGCCCTTAAGGAGGCTTTCTTT.

This clonotype was seen many times. V usage is TRBV20-1 and J usage is TRBJ1-2, with TRBD1 as a possible D gene (5 bases). CDR1 DFQATT and CDR2 SNEGSKA come from the germline V gene (reference sequence). The CDR3 is made up of 13 amino acids. The germline V and J ends were trimmed by 0 bases and 2 bases, with 7 bases remaining between them. The CDR3: CSARDQGNYGYTF. CDR3 nucleotide sequence: TGCAGTGCTAGAGATCAGGGAAACTATGGCTACACCTTC.

The chain links TRBV25-1 to TRBJ1-2; D unclear. V shed 0 bases and J shed 4 bases, with 12 bases lying between them. The germline V gene encodes CDR1 MGHDK and CDR2 SYGVNS. The CDR3 covers 15 residues. CDR3 sequence: CASSEYIGGLYGYTF. DNA of the CDR3: TGTGCCAGCAGTGAATATATTGGCGGACTCTATGGCTACACCTTC.

This clonotype was seen ten or more times. The CDR3 sequence is CASSPLSGQGTYEQYF. The DNA for the CDR3 is TGTGCCAGCAGCCCTCTCTCGGGACAGGGTACCTACGAGCAGTACTTC. The genes are TRBV7-9 and TRBJ2-7; the match to TRBD1 covers 9 bases. The V and J ends lost 5 bases and 2 bases, in that order; junction bases with no gene match: 10. There are 16 residues in the CDR3. Germline V gene sequence: CDR1 SEHNR, CDR2 FQNEAQ (reference sequence).

This clonotype was seen a handful of times. This sequence joins TRBV19 and TRBJ2-1; D may be TRBD2 (6 bases). Germline V CDR1 and CDR2: LNHDA, SQIVND (reference sequence). V lost 6 bases and J 7 bases, leaving 13 bases between the germline ends. CDR3 size: 13 residues. As DNA, the CDR3 is TGTGCCAGTAGCCAGGGACTCCATAATGAGCAGTTCTTC. Residues: CASSQGLHNEQFF.

CDR3 nucleotide sequence: TGTGCCAGCAGTCGGACTAGCGGGAGAGAGAACTCCTACGAGCAGTACTTC. Translating gives CASSRTSGRENSYEQYF. V gene TRBV2 combines with J gene TRBJ2-7; 13 bases are shared with TRBD2. The CDR3 consists of 17 residues. Germline values: CDR1 SNHLY, CDR2 FYNNEI. V was pared by 5 bases and J by 0 bases, with 7 bases of the junction left unmatched.

This sequence joins TRBV15 and TRBJ1-1, with D hard to call. CDR1 and CDR2 (germline): LNHNV, YYDKDF (reference sequence). The CDR3 runs 13 residues. Trimming pared 0 bases from V and 5 bases from J, leaving 7 bases between. CDR3 in amino acids: CATSRELRTEAFF. As DNA, the CDR3 is TGTGCCACCAGCAGAGAATTGAGGACTGAAGCTTTCTTT. The full variable domain, rest sourced from reference TRBV15 and TRBJ1-1, is DAMVIQNPRYQVTQFGKPVTLSCSQTLNHNVMYWYQQKSSQAPKLLFHYYDKDFNNEADTPDNFQSRRPNTSFCFLDIRSPGLGDTAMYLCATSRELRTEAFFGQGTRLTVV.

This clonotype was recorded many times. The rearrangement links TRBV10-3 to TRBJ1-2, with TRBD1 matching over 9 bases. The junction had 13 bases not matched to a gene; V was cut back by 7 bases and J by 4 bases. Germline V gene sequence: CDR1 ENHRY, CDR2 SYGVKD. The CDR3 totals 16 residues. Here the CDR3 reads CAIKDQTQGAGYGYTF. The CDR3 DNA reads TGTGCCATCAAGGATCAGACACAGGGGGCTGGCTATGGCTACACCTTC.

There are a few counts of this clonotype. The gene calls are TRBV4-1 and TRBJ1-3; D not certain. CDR1 MGHRA and CDR2 YSYEKL come from the germline V gene. The CDR3 has 15 amino acids. The V end lost 1 base, the J end lost 7 bases, and 14 bases lay between the germline ends. The CDR3 is CASSQATQSRNTIYF. The CDR3 nucleotides are TGCGCCAGCAGCCAAGCAACGCAGTCAAGGAACACCATATATTTT.

This clonotype was observed a handful of times. CDR3 in DNA: TGTGCCAGCAGTTCTTATAAAATCGGGACAAAGAACACTGAAGCTTTCTTT. It encodes CASSSYKIGTKNTEAFF. J is TRBJ1-1 and V is TRBV6-5, with TRBD1 as a possible D gene (6 bases). Germline V CDR1 and CDR2: MNHEY, SVGAGI. CDR3 length equals 17 residues. With 4 bases removed from V and 1 base from J, the gap between germline ends came to 19 bases.

This clonotype was recorded many times. CDR3 coding DNA: TGTGCCAGCAGTTCGACAGGTAGATACACTGAAGCTTTCTTT. Encoded protein: CASSSTGRYTEAFF. The chain recombines TRBV28 with TRBJ1-1, with a weak D call TRBD1 (6 bases). Germline assignment: CDR1 MDHEN and CDR2 SYDVKM. The CDR3 contains 14 residues. The V end was cut by 4 bases, the J end by 3 bases, with 12 bases between.